This passage covers 22 T cell receptor beta chains from one sample sequenced in a study of blood T cells in healthy people across ages. A second PCR of roughly 6 to 12 cycles used a sample-barcoded 5' primer and a J-beta primer mix. TCRdb itself ran the 5' RACE reads through MiXCR, one entry per CDR3 protein. The sample shows over 1,500,000 distinct CDR3 sequences, about 50% of them seen only once. Input material: blood. These receptors all stem from a woman between 35 and 50 years old in good health.

Only a few counts were recorded for this clonotype. For the CDR3, the DNA is TGCAGTGGGGCCCTCAACCAGGAAAAACTGTTTTTT. Amino acids: CSGALNQEKLFF. This chain uses TRBV20-1 with TRBJ1-4; D gene ambiguous. Germline V gene sequence: CDR1 DFQATT, CDR2 SNEGSKA (reference sequence). Trimming stripped 7 bases from V and 8 bases from J, with 14 bases between. The CDR3 has 12 amino acids.

This clonotype was counted only a few times. This chain connects TRBV3-1 to TRBJ2-3; TRBD1 is a possible D gene (6 bases). The CDR3 consists of 14 residues. Trimming removed 1 base from V and 7 bases from J, with 12 bases in between. Germline CDR1 and CDR2: LGHDT and YNNKEL (reference sequence). The CDR3 protein is CASSQGGRTHTQYF. For the CDR3, the DNA is TGTGCCAGCAGCCAAGGGGGGCGGACGCATACGCAGTATTTT.

This clonotype appeared a few times. This chain connects TRBV3-1 to TRBJ2-1; D gene ambiguous. Germline values: CDR1 LGHDT, CDR2 YNNKEL (reference sequence). The CDR3 contains 12 residues. V lost 0 bases and J 7 bases, leaving 4 bases between the germline ends. The CDR3 DNA reads as TGTGCCAGCAGCCAAGAATTAAATGAGCAGTTCTTC. This translates into CASSQELNEQFF.

V usage is TRBV27 and J usage is TRBJ1-2; the D is unclear. Trimming cost V 3 bases and J 0 bases, with 11 bases left between them. CDR1 and CDR2 from the germline V gene are MNHEY and SMNVEV (reference sequence). This CDR3 region has 15 residues. Written as DNA, the CDR3 is TGTGCCAGCAGTTTTAACGCCCTTTCTAACTATGGCTACACCTTC. This gives the protein CASSFNALSNYGYTF.

The chain uses TRBV19 and TRBJ2-1; 12 nucleotides line up with TRBD1. J lost 9 bases, V lost 9 bases, and 6 bases had no gene match. CDR1 and CDR2 from the germline V gene are LNHDA and SQIVND (reference sequence). This CDR3 is 13 amino acids long. This CDR3 reads CASLGQGASEQFF. The CDR3 nucleotides are TGTGCCAGCCTGGGACAGGGGGCAAGTGAGCAGTTCTTC.

The chain has TRBV7-9 and TRBJ1-4, with 7 bases identical to TRBD1. The CDR3 extends over 14 amino acids. With V trimmed by 5 bases and J by 8 bases, 8 bases remained unmatched. CDR1 and CDR2 (germline): SEHNR, FQNEAQ (reference sequence). The chain's CDR3 is CASSPLGQQEKLFF. Here the CDR3 DNA reads TGTGCCAGCAGCCCCCTGGGACAGCAAGAAAAACTGTTTTTT.

This clonotype occurred many times. The genes are TRBV5-1 and TRBJ2-1; TRBD2 might be the D (6 bases). CDR3 length: 14 amino acids. CDR1 and CDR2 from the germline V gene are SGHRS and YFSETQ. Between the trimmed V and J ends, which lost 0 bases and 4 bases, there was a span of 8 bases. The CDR3 DNA sequence: TGCGCCAGCAGCTTGGGGGGGGAGTACAATGAGCAGTTCTTC. Translation: CASSLGGEYNEQFF.

This chain connects TRBV6-2 or TRBV6-3 to TRBJ2-3; D is unresolved. The CDR3 spans 15 residues. From germline, CDR1 is MNHEY and CDR2 SVGEGT. Trimming took off 3 bases at V and 4 bases at J, with 14 bases between the two ends. CDR3 coding DNA: TGTGCCAGCAGTTATAGTTTGGTGGCGGCAGATACGCAGTATTTT. It is translated as CASSYSLVAADTQYF.

The chain links TRBV20-1 to TRBJ2-5; 7 nucleotides align to TRBD2. CDR3 length equals 12 residues. Germline CDR1 DFQATT, CDR2 SNEGSKA (reference sequence). This CDR3 is CRPNGGINEQYF. The CDR3 DNA sequence: TGCAGGCCAAACGGGGGGATAAATGAGCAGTACTTC.

CDR3 amino acids: CSAHSGWDGISPLHF. The CDR3 bases are TGCAGTGCCCACTCCGGGTGGGATGGGATTTCGCCCCTCCACTTT. The chain links TRBV20-1 to TRBJ1-6, with D uncertain. Looked up from germline, CDR1 is DFQATT and CDR2 is SNEGSKA (reference sequence). The CDR3 spans 15 residues. The V and J ends lost 6 bases and 13 bases respectively, with 25 bases between them.

This clonotype was seen at least ten times. The chain is built from TRBV7-2 and TRBJ2-3; 8 nucleotides agree with TRBD2. Germline CDR1 reads SGHTA; CDR2 reads FQGNSA. J lost 4 bases, V lost 1 base, and 10 bases had no gene match. The CDR3 extends over 17 amino acids. The DNA of the CDR3 is TGTGCCAGCAGCTTAGTTCGCGGGGGGTCCGCCCCAGATACGCAGTATTTT. Protein product: CASSLVRGGSAPDTQYF.

The CDR3 loop is CASRGCEYGYTF. As DNA, the CDR3 is TGTGCCAGCAGAGGGTGCGAGTATGGCTACACCTTC. V and J are TRBV27 and TRBJ1-2; D is ambiguous. Trimming pared 6 bases from V and 5 bases from J, leaving 10 bases between. The CDR3 contains 12 residues. The germline CDR1 and CDR2 sequences are MNHEY and SMNVEV (reference sequence).

This clonotype appeared many times. The chain links TRBV7-2 to TRBJ2-6; unclear D gene. Germline CDR1 SGHTA, CDR2 FQGNSA. The length of the CDR3 is 18 residues. V was trimmed by 5 bases and J by 0 bases, leaving 17 bases between them. The CDR3 nucleotides are TGTGCCAGCAGCCCTCTCGACATTCCCTCCTCTGGGGCCAACGTCCTGACTTTC. Its protein product is CASSPLDIPSSGANVLTF. The whole variable domain, remainder taken from reference TRBV7-2 and TRBJ2-6, is GAGVSQSPSNKVTEKGKDVELRCDPISGHTALYWYRQSLGQGLEFLIYFQGNSAPDKSGLPSDRFSAERTGGSVSTLTIQRTQQEDSAVYLCASSPLDIPSSGANVLTFGAGSRLTVL.

This chain joins TRBV29-1 and TRBJ2-1; 12 bases are a match to TRBD2. J gave up 6 bases and V 8 bases, and 5 bases lay outside the gene matches. The germline V gene encodes CDR1 SQVTM and CDR2 ANQGSEA. This CDR3 spans 13 amino acids. The CDR3 DNA reads as TGCAGCAGCTCTAGCGGGGGGGGCAATGAGCAGTTCTTC. This codes for CSSSSGGGNEQFF.

V is TRBV7-8 and J is TRBJ2-1; D call uncertain. The CDR3 is made up of 13 amino acids. CDR1 is SGHVS and CDR2 is FQNEAQ in the germline V gene. V was shortened by 6 bases and J by 7 bases, with 13 bases between the two germline ends. CDR3 in amino acids: CASRKRTGNEQFF. The CDR3 nucleotides read TGTGCCAGCAGGAAACGGACCGGGAATGAGCAGTTCTTC.

The CDR3 spells CASSFSRVGTGGQSGANVLTF. CDR3 in DNA: TGCGCCAGCAGCTTCTCCCGTGTGGGGACAGGGGGCCAATCTGGGGCCAACGTCCTGACTTTC. The V gene is TRBV5-1, the J gene TRBJ2-6; 12 nucleotides agree with TRBD1. This CDR3 is 21 amino acids long. V shed 2 bases and J 1 base; nucleotides not matched to a gene: 13. Germline values: CDR1 SGHRS, CDR2 YFSETQ.

The table lists this clonotype with a few counts. The gene calls are TRBV7-3 and TRBJ2-5, with TRBD1 as a possible D gene (6 bases). V was shortened by 5 bases and J by 0 bases, with 16 bases between the two germline ends. The CDR3 spans 16 residues. From germline, CDR1 is SGHTA and CDR2 FQGTGA. The CDR3: CASSQQGMGYQETQYF. The DNA for the CDR3 is TGTGCCAGCAGCCAACAGGGTATGGGGTACCAAGAGACCCAGTACTTC.

The chain uses TRBV28 and TRBJ2-3; perhaps TRBD1 as D (6 bases). The ends were cut back, 3 bases at V and 0 bases at J, with 10 bases in the middle. CDR3 length: 15 amino acids. From germline, CDR1 is MDHEN and CDR2 SYDVKM. The CDR3 sequence is CASSFGQRSTDTQYF. For the CDR3, the DNA is TGTGCCAGCAGTTTTGGACAGAGGAGCACAGATACGCAGTATTTT. Variable domain in full (rest from reference TRBV28 and TRBJ2-3): DVKVTQSSRYLVKRTGEKVFLECVQDMDHENMFWYRQDPGLGLRLIYFSYDVKMKEKGDIPEGYSVSREKKERFSLILESASTNQTSMYLCASSFGQRSTDTQYFGPGTRLTVL.

For this clonotype: This sequence may be a read error, since a much larger clone differs from it by one base. This chain connects TRBV6-5 to TRBJ2-3; D may match TRBD1 or TRBD2 (5 bases each). CDR3 length equals 13 residues. Germline-derived CDR1 and CDR2 are MNHEY and SVGAGI. The V end lost 2 bases, the J end lost 4 bases, and 7 bases lay between the germline ends. The CDR3 DNA reads as TGTGCCAGCAGTTACGTGGGGGCAGATACGCAGTATTTT. It is translated as CASSYVGADTQYF.

The chain links TRBV6-2 or TRBV6-3 to TRBJ2-5, with 10 bases aligning to TRBD1. Per the germline V gene, CDR1 is MNHEY and CDR2 is SVGEGT. J was trimmed by 11 bases and V by 4 bases; bases with no gene match: 16. CDR3 length: 16 amino acids. CDR3 nucleotide sequence: TGTGCCAGCAGTTGGCGGGACAGGGGATTCCTTAATGAGCAGTACTTC. Residues: CASSWRDRGFLNEQYF.

The chain recombines TRBV20-1 with TRBJ1-6; no firm D call. V lost 1 base and J 2 bases, leaving 9 bases between the germline ends. The CDR3 has 15 amino acids. Germline V lookup: CDR1 DFQATT, CDR2 SNEGSKA (reference sequence). Written as DNA, the CDR3 is TGCAGTGCTAGAGCGCAAGGAACCTATAATTCACCCCTCCACTTT. Its protein is CSARAQGTYNSPLHF.

This sequence joins TRBV20-1 and TRBJ2-1; no clear D. Germline V CDR1 and CDR2: DFQATT, SNEGSKA (reference sequence). The CDR3 covers 15 residues. V was shortened by 7 bases and J by 0 bases, with 16 bases between the two germline ends. Written as DNA, the CDR3 is TGCAGTGAGACCGCGGAGATCACCTCCTACAATGAGCAGTTCTTC. Translation: CSETAEITSYNEQFF.